These 21 T cell receptor beta chains originate from one sample sequenced in a study of identifying expanded T cells in peripheral blood. Assay: immunoSEQ multiplex PCR; the TCRdb copy retains only in-frame clones and omits some. This table holds around 100,000 clones, roughly 91% found once. The sequencing input was blood. All receptors come from a person between 18 and 75 years old in good health.

The V call is TRBV9, the J call TRBJ1-6; D possibly corresponds to TRBD1 (5 bases). This CDR3 comprises 16 residues. V dropped 0 bases and J dropped 7 bases, with 14 bases sitting between them. Germline lookup yields CDR1 SGDLS and CDR2 YYNGEE. The CDR3 bases are TGTGCCAGCAGCGTAGCTAGCGGGGCTAGGAATTCACCCCTCCACTTT. This translates into CASSVASGARNSPLHF.

The rearrangement joins TRBV15 to TRBJ2-7; D is ambiguous. This CDR3 comprises 15 residues. V was pared by 5 bases and J by 0 bases, with 14 bases between. The germline V gene has CDR1 LNHNV and CDR2 YYDKDF (reference sequence). Here the CDR3 reads CATSPTGFSSYEQYF. The DNA of the CDR3 is TGTGCCACCAGCCCGACCGGGTTCAGCTCCTACGAGCAGTACTTC.

The CDR3: CASSESAGANEKLFF. The CDR3 bases are TGTGCCAGCAGCGAGAGTGCAGGGGCTAATGAAAAACTGTTTTTT. This chain links TRBV9 with TRBJ1-4; perhaps TRBD1 as D (6 bases). Per the germline V gene, CDR1 is SGDLS and CDR2 is YYNGEE. This CDR3 region has 15 residues. V lost 3 bases and J 3 bases, leaving 12 bases between the germline ends.

CDR3 in DNA: TGTGCCACCAGCAGATCTCCGTCGTGGGGGGACGAGCAGTACTTC. This codes for CATSRSPSWGDEQYF. The rearrangement links TRBV15 to TRBJ2-7, with D perhaps matching TRBD2 (6 bases). The CDR3 runs to 15 residues. Germline V gives CDR1 LNHNV, CDR2 YYDKDF (reference sequence). V shed 2 bases and J shed 5 bases, with 16 bases lying between them.

This clone appeared a few times. V and J are TRBV7-8 and TRBJ1-3, with 8 bases identical to TRBD1. V dropped 6 bases and J dropped 1; count of bases not matched to a gene: 2. The CDR3 has 14 residues. Germline assignment: CDR1 SGHVS and CDR2 FQNEAQ. CDR3 nucleotide sequence: TGTGCCAGCAGACAGGGGGAATCTGGAAACACCATATATTTT. It codes for CASRQGESGNTIYF.

The chain has TRBV7-9 and TRBJ1-5; D unresolved. The CDR3 runs to 16 residues. V lost 1 base to trimming and J lost 4 bases, with 14 bases between them. The V gene's germline CDR1 is SEHNR and CDR2 FQNEAQ (reference sequence). The CDR3 region has the DNA TGTGCCAGCAGCTTAGGTTGGGCAGAAAGAAATCAGCCCCAGCATTTT. Translation gives CASSLGWAERNQPQHF. The variable domain in full, completed from reference TRBV7-9 and TRBJ1-5, reads DTGVSQNPRHKITKRGQNVTFRCDPISEHNRLYWYRQTLGQGPEFLTYFQNEAQLEKSRLLSDRFSAERPKGSFSTLEIQRTEQGDSAMYLCASSLGWAERNQPQHFGDGTRLSIL.

The J gene is TRBJ2-2, the V gene TRBV7-9; 8 nucleotides agree with TRBD1. V was clipped by 2 bases and J by 2 bases; unmatched bases: 4. CDR3 length: 16 residues. Germline values: CDR1 SEHNR, CDR2 FQNEAQ (reference sequence). The CDR3 spells CASSLSGGVNTGELFF. The CDR3 nucleotides read TGTGCCAGCAGCTTATCAGGGGGCGTTAACACCGGGGAGCTGTTTTTT.

The chain couples TRBV19 to TRBJ2-1, with D possibly being TRBD1 (5 bases). There are 14 residues in the CDR3. Germline loops: CDR1 LNHDA, CDR2 SQIVND (reference sequence). Trimming stripped 3 bases from V and 2 bases from J, with 8 bases between. This chain's CDR3 is CASSIQGTYNEQFF. The CDR3 DNA sequence: TGTGCCAGTAGTATCCAGGGCACCTACAATGAGCAGTTCTTC.

V is TRBV7-6 and J is TRBJ1-2; D is unresolved. The CDR3 extends over 11 amino acids. Trimming pared 4 bases from V and 10 bases from J, leaving 10 bases between. The germline gives CDR1 SGHVS, CDR2 FNYEAQ. CDR3 sequence: CASSSVLDYTF. The CDR3 region has the DNA TGTGCCAGCAGCTCCGTTCTTGACTACACCTTC.

The chain recombines TRBV10-3 with TRBJ2-5; D perhaps matches TRBD1 (6 bases). The CDR3 runs 13 residues. Germline loops: CDR1 ENHRY, CDR2 SYGVKD. V was shortened by 6 bases and J by 2 bases, with 10 bases between the two germline ends. The chain's CDR3 is CAIRDSLQETQYF. Here the CDR3 DNA reads TGTGCCATCAGGGACAGTCTTCAAGAGACCCAGTACTTC.

This chain connects TRBV19 to TRBJ1-4, with D perhaps TRBD1 (5 bases). Germline assignment: CDR1 LNHDA and CDR2 SQIVND (reference sequence). V was pared by 6 bases and J by 0 bases, with 11 bases between. The CDR3 length is 15 residues. CDR3 loop: CASRKGGATNEKLFF. The CDR3 DNA is TGTGCCAGTAGGAAAGGAGGGGCAACTAATGAAAAACTGTTTTTT.

The chain uses TRBV2 and TRBJ1-6, with a tentative D call TRBD1 (6 bases). Trimming cost V 8 bases and J 7 bases, with 18 bases left between them. CDR1 is SNHLY and CDR2 is FYNNEI in the germline V gene. CDR3 size: 15 residues. The DNA for the CDR3 is TGTGCCAGCGGGGTAGGGGGACACCAGAATTCACCCCTCCACTTT. This translates into CASGVGGHQNSPLHF.

The rearrangement links TRBV11-2 to TRBJ2-7; tentative D call: TRBD2 (6 bases). The V gene's germline CDR1 is SGHAT and CDR2 FQNNGV. V lost 1 base and J lost 3, with 13 bases in between. This CDR3 contains 15 residues. The CDR3 protein is CASSLGWGDHYEQYF. CDR3 DNA: TGTGCCAGCAGCTTAGGTTGGGGGGACCACTACGAGCAGTACTTC. The variable domain in full, with the rest retrieved from reference TRBV11-2 and TRBJ2-7, is EAGVAQSPRYKIIEKRQSVAFWCNPISGHATLYWYQQILGQGPKLLIQFQNNGVVDDSQLPKDRFSAERLKGVDSTLKIQPAKLEDSAVYLCASSLGWGDHYEQYFGPGTRLTVT.

This sequence joins TRBV6-6 and TRBJ1-1; D unclear. The CDR3 has 13 residues. Trimming stripped 11 bases from V and 1 base from J, with 14 bases between. CDR1 MNHNY and CDR2 SVGAGI come from the germline V gene (reference sequence). CDR3 bases: TGTGCCGGCCAGAGGGAGACGAACACTGAAGCTTTCTTT. Its protein is CAGQRETNTEAFF.

This sequence joins TRBV7-9 and TRBJ1-1; possible D gene TRBD1, 5 bases. The ends were cut back, 5 bases at V and 0 bases at J, with 13 bases in the middle. The CDR3 covers 15 residues. Germline-derived CDR1 and CDR2 are SEHNR and FQNEAQ (reference sequence). The CDR3 DNA reads as TGTGCCAGCAGCCCTCAGACAGAATTGAACACTGAAGCTTTCTTT. This sequence encodes CASSPQTELNTEAFF.

CDR3 coding DNA: TGTGCCAGCACCCAGGGGAGGGCGGTAAGTTCACCCCTCCACTTT. It is translated as CASTQGRAVSSPLHF. This rearrangement joins TRBV2 to TRBJ1-6, with D possibly matching TRBD1 (6 bases). Germline V gene sequence: CDR1 SNHLY, CDR2 FYNNEI. The CDR3 extends over 15 amino acids. Trimming pared 7 bases from V and 9 bases from J, leaving 19 bases between.

In its sample, this clone was seen a few times. This chain links TRBV27 with TRBJ1-1; D is unresolved. The CDR3 sequence is 13 residues long. Between the trimmed V and J ends, which lost 6 bases and 5 bases, there was a span of 13 bases. CDR1 and CDR2 from the germline V gene are MNHEY and SMNVEV (reference sequence). The CDR3 DNA is TGTGCCAGCAGCTCCTGGGCTAGAACTGAAGCTTTCTTT. Translating it yields CASSSWARTEAFF.

V usage is TRBV7-9 and J usage is TRBJ2-5, with unresolved D. Trimming removed 5 bases at V and 6 bases at J, with 7 bases between. In germline, CDR1 is SEHNR, CDR2 FQNEAQ (reference sequence). The CDR3 spans 11 residues. CDR3 coding DNA: TGTGCCAGCAGCCAGCGACAGACCCAGTACTTC. Amino acids: CASSQRQTQYF.

The chain links TRBV6-1 to TRBJ1-5; TRBD1 might be the D (6 bases). V lost 3 bases and J 2 bases, leaving 11 bases between the germline ends. CDR3 length: 15 residues. Germline CDR1 and CDR2: MNHNS and SASEGT. CDR3 DNA sequence: TGTGCCAGCAGTGACTCCAGGGGTGGCAATCAGCCCCAGCATTTT. Protein sequence: CASSDSRGGNQPQHF.

CDR3 sequence reads: CASTYWGTPYQETQYF. CDR3 bases: TGTGCCAGCACCTATTGGGGGACACCGTACCAAGAGACCCAGTACTTC. This chain links TRBV11-2 with TRBJ2-5; D is perhaps TRBD1 (6 bases). The V gene lost 7 bases and the J gene lost 0 bases, with 18 bases spanning the gap. CDR1 is SGHAT and CDR2 is FQNNGV in the germline V gene. The CDR3 is 16 amino acids. The variable domain in full, completed from reference TRBV11-2 and TRBJ2-5, reads EAGVAQSPRYKIIEKRQSVAFWCNPISGHATLYWYQQILGQGPKLLIQFQNNGVVDDSQLPKDRFSAERLKGVDSTLKIQPAKLEDSAVYLCASTYWGTPYQETQYFGPGTRLLVL.

There are a few counts of this clone. The chain employs TRBV4-3 and TRBJ2-4, with D possibly matching TRBD2 (6 bases). The germline CDR1 and CDR2 sequences are LGHNA and YSLEER. The germline V and J ends were trimmed by 0 bases and 5 bases, with 20 bases remaining between them. This CDR3 region has 18 residues. CDR3 loop: CASSQDPYPGGIQNIQYF. CDR3 DNA sequence: TGCGCCAGCAGCCAAGATCCGTATCCGGGCGGGATCCAAAACATTCAGTACTTC.